The 10 T cell receptor beta chains below come from one sample, sequenced in a study of T cells in Graves' hyperthyroidism and ophthalmopathy (dated by TCRdb to between 2018 and 2021). To prepare the library, multiplex PCR was applied. Instrument used: Illumina HiSeq 2000. The TCR beta CDR3 regions were amplified from the RNA transcripts. A first-round RT-PCR of the TCR CDR3 used the HTBI primer set with the Qiagen OneStep RT-PCR kit. The raw public data were reprocessed by TCRdb itself: fastp quality trimming at Q25, MiXCR clonotype calling, in-frame beta chains only. Rows with one shared CDR3 protein collapse into an entry with the most common genes and DNA. The sample table contains fewer than 650,000 distinct CDR3 sequences; only one count was recorded for 14% of them. The ten biggest clones cover 14% of the sample. Sequencing was performed on blood. These receptors were obtained from a woman between 35 and 50 years old with Graves' hyperthyroidism.

This clonotype was seen at least ten times. In DNA, the CDR3 is TGTGCCATCAGTGAGTCGAACATGGCTAGCGGGAGCACAGATACGCAGTATTTT. Amino acids: CAISESNMASGSTDTQYF. The rearrangement uses TRBV10-3 and TRBJ2-3; 8 bases fit TRBD2. Germline CDR1 reads ENHRY; CDR2 reads SYGVKD. With 0 bases clipped from V and 0 bases from J, the junction kept 8 bases outside the gene matches. The CDR3 runs to 18 residues.

At least ten counts were recorded for this clonotype. The V and J genes are TRBV27 and TRBJ1-1, with D unclear. The CDR3 has 14 residues. The ends were cut back, 4 bases at V and 1 base at J, with 10 bases in the middle. Germline V gene lookup returns CDR1 MNHEY and CDR2 SMNVEV (reference sequence). CDR3 in amino acids: CASSSKGGNTEAFF. CDR3 nucleotide sequence: TGTGCCAGCAGTTCTAAGGGCGGGAACACTGAAGCTTTCTTT.

This clonotype was recorded at least ten times. The rearrangement uses TRBV4-1 and TRBJ2-1; tentatively, D is TRBD2 (6 bases). This CDR3 has 16 residues. Germline-derived CDR1 and CDR2 are MGHRA and YSYEKL. V was clipped by 3 bases and J by 8 bases, with 20 bases between them. The CDR3 DNA reads TGCGCCAGCAGCCACGCCGTTAGCGGCCGGACCGATGAGCAGTTCTTC. It translates to CASSHAVSGRTDEQFF.

This clonotype was detected many times. A junction end diverges from the germline sequence, so it may reflect a read error. The chain employs TRBV7-2 and TRBJ1-2, with D perhaps TRBD1 (6 bases). CDR3 length equals 13 residues. In germline, CDR1 is SGHTA, CDR2 FQGNSA. The chain's CDR3 is CASSHDRNSGYTF. CDR3 nucleotide sequence: TGTGCCAGCAGCCACGACAGGAACTCTGGCTACACCTTC. Drawing the rest from reference TRBV7-2 and TRBJ1-2, the complete variable domain is GAGVSQSPSNKVTEKGKDVELRCDPISGHTALYWYRQSLGQGLEFLIYFQGNSAPDKSGLPSDRFSAERTGGSVSTLTIQRTQQEDSAVYLCASSHDRNSGYTFGSGTRLTVV.

This clonotype was found many times. The genes are TRBV5-6 and TRBJ2-2, with D hard to call. Germline loops: CDR1 SGHDT, CDR2 YYEEEE. The CDR3 runs to 14 residues. Trimming stripped 0 bases from V and 3 bases from J, with 6 bases between. CDR3 DNA sequence: TGTGCCAGCAGCTTGGGATTGGACACCGGGGAGCTGTTTTTT. Residues: CASSLGLDTGELFF.

Ten or more counts support this clonotype. J is TRBJ2-1 and V is TRBV20-1; TRBD2 matches at 7 bases. Germline lookup yields CDR1 DFQATT and CDR2 SNEGSKA (reference sequence). J was trimmed by 2 bases and V by 3 bases; bases with no gene match: 7. The CDR3 sequence is 15 residues long. As DNA, the CDR3 is TGCAGTGCTAGGACCTGGACTAGAACCTACAATGAGCAGTTCTTC. Amino acid sequence: CSARTWTRTYNEQFF.

CDR3 nucleotides: TGTGCCAGCAGTTTAGTGGGACTGGATAACGAGCAGTACTTC. It encodes CASSLVGLDNEQYF. The chain recombines TRBV27 with TRBJ2-7; tentative D call: TRBD2 (6 bases). The V end was cut by 2 bases, the J end by 5 bases, with 13 bases between. There are 14 residues in the CDR3. Germline CDR1 reads MNHEY; CDR2 reads SMNVEV (reference sequence).

This clonotype showed up just a few times. CDR3 bases: TGTGCCAGAGGGGTCATAGTTAATGAGCAGTTCTTC. Its translation: CARGVIVNEQFF. The chain is built from TRBV2 and TRBJ2-1; a possible D gene is TRBD1 (5 bases). The germline V gene encodes CDR1 SNHLY and CDR2 FYNNEI. The CDR3 totals 12 residues. Between the trimmed V and J ends, which lost 9 bases and 7 bases, there was a span of 13 bases.

The chain uses TRBV15 and TRBJ2-1; 10 bases align to TRBD2. The junction had 6 bases not matched to a gene; V was cut back by 0 bases and J by 4 bases. Germline V gene data show CDR1 as LNHNV and CDR2 as YYDKDF (reference sequence). There are 17 residues in the CDR3. Here the CDR3 DNA reads TGTGCCACCAGCAGAGATCGCGGACTAGCGGCTTACAATGAGCAGTTCTTC. This sequence encodes CATSRDRGLAAYNEQFF.

Remarks on this clonotype: The germline gene is not matched at one end of the junction; a read error may be the cause. V and J are TRBV29-1 and TRBJ2-7, with TRBD2 identical over 7 bases. Germline loops: CDR1 SQVTM, CDR2 ANQGSEA. CDR3 length: 12 amino acids. The CDR3 DNA reads TGCAGCGCTGAATGGCAGGGAGGGGAGCAGTACTTC. Its protein product is CSAEWQGGEQYF.